These 21 T cell receptor beta chains were all obtained from the same sample, sequenced in a study of shared T cell receptors in the human thymus. Sequenced by immunoSEQ multiplex PCR; TCRdb stores in-frame clones only, minus some. Among roughly 710,000 clones listed, 80% to 90% were seen once. The same data also contributed to another study, on human thymus T cells.

Sequenced: thymocytes. The receptors were sampled from a girl under three years old with a congenital heart defect.

V usage is TRBV5-1 and J usage is TRBJ2-1, with D possibly TRBD2 on 5 matching bases. CDR1 and CDR2 (germline): SGHRS, YFSETQ. The V end lost 2 bases, the J end lost 6 bases, and 18 bases lay between the germline ends. CDR3 length: 16 amino acids. The CDR3 region has the DNA TGCGCCAGCAGCTTACGAAGGGCCCCTGGAGGCAATGAGCAGTTCTTC. Translated, it gives CASSLRRAPGGNEQFF.

The chain is built from TRBV2 and TRBJ1-1, with no clear D. CDR3 length: 14 residues. The V gene's germline CDR1 is SNHLY and CDR2 FYNNEI. V lost 11 bases, J lost 3 bases, and 19 bases lay in between. CDR3 DNA sequence: TGTGCCGGAATGTCGTCCAGGAGGGACACTGAAGCTTTCTTT. It translates to CAGMSSRRDTEAFF.

V usage is TRBV6-6 and J usage is TRBJ1-1, with D uncertain. Germline lookup yields CDR1 MNHNY and CDR2 SVGAGI (reference sequence). V shed 3 bases and J shed 3 bases, with 5 bases lying between them. There are 12 residues in the CDR3. CDR3 nucleotides: TGTGCCAGCAGTTATGAGGACACTGAAGCTTTCTTT. Its protein is CASSYEDTEAFF.

The V and J genes are TRBV5-6 and TRBJ1-1, with 7 bases matching TRBD1. CDR3 length: 19 amino acids. V trimming: 5 bases; J trimming: 0 bases; junction bases outside the gene matches: 19. The V gene's germline CDR1 is SGHDT and CDR2 YYEEEE. CDR3 in DNA: TGTGCCAGCAGGAGGACCTACAGGGGACAAAGAAACCTGAACACTGAAGCTTTCTTT. Residues: CASRRTYRGQRNLNTEAFF.

This chain joins TRBV2 and TRBJ2-3, with 11 bases lining up with TRBD2. V lost 6 bases, J lost 2 bases, and 7 bases stayed unmatched. CDR1 and CDR2 (germline): SNHLY, FYNNEI. The CDR3 totals 16 residues. The CDR3 coding sequence is TGTGCCAGCAGACCCGGGACTAGCGGCCACACAGATACGCAGTATTTT. Its translation: CASRPGTSGHTDTQYF.

The chain couples TRBV28 to TRBJ2-2; D uncertain. The CDR3 is 13 amino acids. Between the trimmed V and J ends, which lost 5 bases and 1 base, there was a span of 5 bases. Germline loops: CDR1 MDHEN, CDR2 SYDVKM. CDR3 coding DNA: TGTGCCAGCAGTGGCCAGAACACCGGGGAGCTGTTTTTT. The encoded protein is CASSGQNTGELFF.

The gene calls are TRBV5-5 and TRBJ1-2; 8 positions agree with TRBD1. CDR3 length: 13 residues. Germline CDR1 and CDR2: SGHKS and YYEKEE (reference sequence). V shed 5 bases and J 7 bases; nucleotides not matched to a gene: 7. CDR3 in amino acids: CASRAGTGGGYTF. The CDR3 DNA reads as TGTGCCAGCAGGGCGGGGACAGGTGGTGGCTACACCTTC.

This clone showed up just a few times. This chain links TRBV30 with TRBJ1-1; 7 positions agree with TRBD1. With 5 bases clipped from V and 5 bases from J, the junction kept 8 bases outside the gene matches. Germline V gene lookup returns CDR1 GTSNPN and CDR2 SVGIG (reference sequence). The CDR3 totals 13 residues. The CDR3 here is CAWCHNRGTEAFF. CDR3 DNA sequence: TGTGCCTGGTGCCATAACAGGGGAACTGAAGCTTTCTTT.

Worth noting for this clone: The identical CDR3 is also encoded by other nucleotide sequences in the sample. The gene calls are TRBV27 and TRBJ1-2; 8 positions agree with TRBD1. Germline CDR1 is MNHEY and CDR2 is SMNVEV (reference sequence). V was pared by 3 bases and J by 4 bases, with 1 base of the junction left unmatched. This CDR3 spans 13 amino acids. The CDR3 sequence is CASSLGTGYGYTF. In DNA, the CDR3 is TGTGCCAGCAGTTTGGGGACAGGCTATGGCTACACCTTC.

The chain joins TRBV7-3 to TRBJ2-2; possible D gene TRBD1, 6 bases. The V end lost 5 bases, the J end lost 3 bases, and 13 bases lay between the germline ends. CDR1 is SGHTA and CDR2 is FQGTGA in the germline V gene. This CDR3 is 15 amino acids long. The CDR3: CASSQRGTDTGELFF. The CDR3 DNA is TGTGCCAGCAGCCAAAGGGGGACGGACACCGGGGAGCTGTTTTTT.

The chain joins TRBV28 to TRBJ2-1, with TRBD2 matching over 10 bases. This CDR3 contains 20 residues. Germline CDR1 is MDHEN and CDR2 is SYDVKM. V lost 7 bases to trimming and J lost 6 bases; unmatched junction nucleotides: 24. The chain's CDR3 is CASTPPSSGGALRPSNEQFF. In DNA, the CDR3 is TGTGCCAGCACCCCCCCCTCAAGCGGGGGGGCTCTACGTCCTAGCAATGAGCAGTTCTTC.

This clone was seen once. The V and J genes are TRBV28 and TRBJ1-4; tentatively, D is TRBD1 (5 bases). The CDR3 has 16 amino acids. CDR1 and CDR2 (germline): MDHEN, SYDVKM. V lost 6 bases and J lost 8, with 22 bases in between. Here the CDR3 reads CASSHPREGSIEKLFF. CDR3 nucleotide sequence: TGTGCCAGCAGCCACCCCAGGGAGGGAAGTATAGAAAAACTGTTTTTT.

This chain connects TRBV4-3 to TRBJ2-7; 7 positions agree with TRBD1. V lost 0 bases and J lost 4; bases outside the gene matches: 15. The germline V gene has CDR1 LGHNA and CDR2 YSLEER. The length of the CDR3 is 18 residues. The CDR3 region is CASSQEGGEGTDIYEQYF. In nucleotides, the CDR3 is TGCGCCAGCAGCCAAGAAGGGGGTGAAGGGACAGACATTTACGAGCAGTACTTC.

The genes are TRBV2 and TRBJ1-3; a possible D gene is TRBD1 (5 bases). The germline CDR1 and CDR2 sequences are SNHLY and FYNNEI. The CDR3 runs 14 residues. V lost 5 bases and J 1 base, leaving 9 bases between the germline ends. CDR3 bases: TGTGCCAGCAGTACTGACAGTTCTGGAAACACCATATATTTT. Its protein is CASSTDSSGNTIYF.

The chain has TRBV6-5 and TRBJ2-7; D gene uncertain. V lost 2 bases, J lost 3 bases, and 8 bases lay in between. The CDR3 has 13 residues. Germline CDR1 MNHEY, CDR2 SVGAGI. The CDR3 reads CASSYPGHYEQYF. For the CDR3, the DNA is TGTGCCAGCAGTTACCCGGGTCACTACGAGCAGTACTTC.

J is TRBJ1-5 and V is TRBV2; D gene uncertain. The CDR3 loop spans 15 amino acids. The V end was cut by 8 bases, the J end by 0 bases, with 14 bases between. CDR1 and CDR2 (germline): SNHLY, FYNNEI. CDR3 DNA sequence: TGTGCCAGCGCAACCGAGCCTTATAGCAATCAGCCCCAGCATTTT. Translation: CASATEPYSNQPQHF.

V usage is TRBV29-1 and J usage is TRBJ2-7; 8 bases line up with TRBD1. CDR3 length equals 15 residues. After removal of 6 bases from V and 0 bases from J, the junction contained 10 bases not matched to a gene. Per germline, CDR1 SQVTM and CDR2 ANQGSEA. The CDR3 region has the DNA TGCAGCGTCCGACAGACAGGGGAGTACTCCTACGAGCAGTACTTC. This translates into CSVRQTGEYSYEQYF.

The chain uses TRBV28 and TRBJ1-5; no firm D call. The CDR3 has 16 amino acids. The germline V gene encodes CDR1 MDHEN and CDR2 SYDVKM. Trimming took off 6 bases at V and 3 bases at J, with 18 bases between the two ends. The CDR3 region is CASRDFRGKSNQPQHF. In DNA form, the CDR3 reads TGTGCCAGCAGAGATTTCCGGGGTAAATCCAATCAGCCCCAGCATTTT.

The gene calls are TRBV27 and TRBJ2-1; TRBD1 aligns across 9 bases. The CDR3 covers 16 residues. Germline loops: CDR1 MNHEY, CDR2 SMNVEV (reference sequence). After removal of 6 bases from V and 5 bases from J, the junction contained 11 bases not matched to a gene. The CDR3 DNA follows: TGTGCCAGCAGGTACTCCGGGACAGGGAGAAACAATGAGCAGTTCTTC. Translation: CASRYSGTGRNNEQFF.

This chain joins TRBV6-5 and TRBJ2-5; TRBD1 aligns across 9 bases. The ends lost 2 bases at V and 2 bases at J; junction bases unmatched: 3. This CDR3 has 15 amino acids. Per the germline V gene, CDR1 is MNHEY and CDR2 is SVGAGI. The CDR3, as DNA: TGTGCCAGCAGTTACGGACAGGGGTTGCAAGAGACCCAGTACTTC. Translation: CASSYGQGLQETQYF.

J is TRBJ1-6 and V is TRBV4-3; no firm D call. Trimming stripped 0 bases from V and 3 bases from J, with 9 bases between. There are 16 residues in the CDR3. The germline gives CDR1 LGHNA, CDR2 YSLEER. The CDR3 protein is CASSQDWSFYNSPLHF. CDR3 DNA: TGCGCCAGCAGCCAAGATTGGAGTTTCTATAATTCACCCCTCCACTTT.